The next 11 T cell receptor beta chains were all read from a single sample in a study of early T cells in non-severe SARS-CoV-2 infection. From the 5' RACE reads, TCRdb called clonotypes with MiXCR, one entry per CDR3 protein. The data contain about 80,000 distinct CDR3 sequences, around 10% of them singletons. The sample was whole blood. Receptors were obtained from an adult who was a healthcare worker with PCR-confirmed SARS-CoV-2 infection or an uninfected control (not recorded which).

There are many counts of this clonotype. The chain is built from TRBV29-1 and TRBJ2-5; TRBD2 matches at 10 bases. The CDR3 spans 14 residues. In germline, CDR1 is SQVTM, CDR2 ANQGSEA. Trimming at V came to 7 bases and at J to 3 bases, leaving 8 bases not matched to a gene. The CDR3 spells CSGQRTSGKETQYF. The CDR3 DNA reads as TGCAGCGGCCAAAGGACTAGCGGAAAAGAGACCCAGTACTTC.

In this sample, this clonotype turned up a few times. CDR3 region: CASSQGSHYEQYF. The CDR3 nucleotides read TGTGCCAGCAGCCAGGGAAGCCACTACGAGCAGTACTTC. The chain employs TRBV3-1 and TRBJ2-7; unclear D gene. This CDR3 has 13 amino acids. The germline V and J ends were trimmed by 3 bases and 3 bases, with 9 bases remaining between them. Germline CDR1 reads LGHDT; CDR2 reads YNNKEL (reference sequence).

V usage is TRBV20-1 and J usage is TRBJ2-1, with 9 nucleotides matching TRBD2. From germline, CDR1 is DFQATT and CDR2 SNEGSKA (reference sequence). The CDR3 consists of 16 residues. With V trimmed by 6 bases and J by 0 bases, 9 bases remained unmatched. This CDR3 reads CSARTSDPSSYNEQFF. Written as DNA, the CDR3 is TGCAGTGCGCGGACTAGCGACCCGAGCTCCTACAATGAGCAGTTCTTC.

The genes are TRBV12-3 or TRBV12-4 and TRBJ1-2, with a tentative D call TRBD1 (5 bases). Trimming pared 2 bases from V and 7 bases from J, leaving 17 bases between. This CDR3 spans 15 amino acids. CDR3 sequence reads: CASSLQGSPAGGYTF. The CDR3 coding sequence is TGTGCCAGCAGTTTACAGGGCTCACCGGCCGGTGGCTACACCTTC.

The chain links TRBV23-1 to TRBJ2-6; 7 bases are shared with TRBD1. TRBV23-1 is placed among ORFs of uncertain function. J gave up 1 base and V 5 bases, and 14 bases lay outside the gene matches. The CDR3 runs to 19 residues. The CDR3 spells CASSRISDRVTSGANVLTF. In DNA form, the CDR3 reads TGCGCCAGCAGTAGAATCAGCGACAGGGTTACTTCTGGGGCCAACGTCCTGACTTTC.

This clonotype turned up a few times. The DNA for the CDR3 is TGCAGTGCTAGAGTTGATGGTCCCGGGGAGACCCAGTACTTC. The encoded protein is CSARVDGPGETQYF. The chain links TRBV20-1 to TRBJ2-5; no firm D call. The germline V gene has CDR1 DFQATT and CDR2 SNEGSKA (reference sequence). Trimming shortened V by 1 base and J by 5 bases, and 14 bases separated the two germline ends. The CDR3 has 14 residues.

At least ten counts were recorded for this clonotype. The chain recombines TRBV29-1 with TRBJ2-6; TRBD2 aligns across 7 bases. V was clipped by 4 bases and J by 0 bases; unmatched bases: 3. CDR3 size: 15 residues. The germline V gene encodes CDR1 SQVTM and CDR2 ANQGSEA. This CDR3 is CSVGGGRSGANVLTF. The DNA of the CDR3 is TGCAGCGTTGGGGGAGGGCGCTCTGGGGCCAACGTCCTGACTTTC.

CDR3 residues: CASSLPSGGYPSEQYF. CDR3 nucleotide sequence: TGTGCCAGCAGCCTCCCTAGCGGGGGTTATCCTAGCGAGCAGTACTTC. The chain combines TRBV13 with TRBJ2-7; 10 nucleotides match TRBD2. The CDR3 length is 16 residues. The germline CDR1 and CDR2 sequences are PRHDT and FYEKMQ (reference sequence). Losses at the gene ends were 5 bases for V and 6 bases for J; bases not matched to a gene: 13.

CDR3 in DNA: TGCAGCGCCGGCGACTACACCATATATTTT. Its protein product is CSAGDYTIYF. The chain links TRBV29-1 to TRBJ1-3; no reliable D call. The V end was cut by 7 bases, the J end by 8 bases, with 9 bases between. This CDR3 has 10 amino acids. Germline values: CDR1 SQVTM, CDR2 ANQGSEA.

The rearrangement joins TRBV4-1 to TRBJ2-1; 11 nucleotides line up with TRBD2. J lost 7 bases, V lost 3 bases, and 11 bases had no gene match. The germline gives CDR1 MGHRA, CDR2 YSYEKL. The CDR3 consists of 17 residues. CDR3 residues: CASSQILLAGGQNEQFF. The CDR3 coding sequence is TGCGCCAGCAGCCAGATTCTCCTAGCGGGGGGTCAAAATGAGCAGTTCTTC.

In its sample, this clonotype was seen a few times. V is TRBV12-3 or TRBV12-4 and J is TRBJ1-5; possibly TRBD1 for D (5 bases). CDR3 length: 14 amino acids. V lost 2 bases and J 7 bases, leaving 12 bases between the germline ends. This CDR3 is CASSLRGLGQPQHF. The CDR3 DNA reads as TGTGCCAGCAGTTTAAGGGGACTAGGACAGCCCCAGCATTTT.